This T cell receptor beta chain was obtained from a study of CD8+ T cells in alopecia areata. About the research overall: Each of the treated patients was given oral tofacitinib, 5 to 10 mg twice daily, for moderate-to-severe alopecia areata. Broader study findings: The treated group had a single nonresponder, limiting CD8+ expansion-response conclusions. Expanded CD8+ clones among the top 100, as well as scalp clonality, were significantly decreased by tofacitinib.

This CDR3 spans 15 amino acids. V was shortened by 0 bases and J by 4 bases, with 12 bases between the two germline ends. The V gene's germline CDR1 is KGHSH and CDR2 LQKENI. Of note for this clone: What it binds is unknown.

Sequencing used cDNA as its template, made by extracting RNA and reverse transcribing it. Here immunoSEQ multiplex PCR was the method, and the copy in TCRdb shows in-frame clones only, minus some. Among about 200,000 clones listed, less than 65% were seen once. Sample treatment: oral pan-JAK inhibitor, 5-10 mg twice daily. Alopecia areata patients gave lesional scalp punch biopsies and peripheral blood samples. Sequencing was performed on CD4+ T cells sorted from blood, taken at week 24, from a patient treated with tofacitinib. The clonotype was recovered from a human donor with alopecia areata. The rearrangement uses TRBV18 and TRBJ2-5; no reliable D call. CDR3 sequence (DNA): TGTGCCAGCTCACCACCGGGAATGCCCGGAGAGACCCAGTACTTC. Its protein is CASSPPGMPGETQYF.